The next 9 T cell receptor beta chains were all read from a single sample in a study of T cells after yellow fever vaccination. TCRdb re-derived calls from the 5' RACE reads in MiXCR, one entry per CDR3 protein. The sample lists about 300,000 distinct CDR3 sequences, approximately 3.9% occurring once. The specimen was PBMCs, collected 5 days after the yellow fever booster vaccination. The receptor set was obtained from a man aged 18 to 30 who received the YFV17D yellow fever vaccine.

This clonotype is labeled as medium-sized. The chain joins TRBV14 to TRBJ2-3; TRBD1 is a possible D gene (6 bases). The length of the CDR3 is 14 residues. The V gene's germline CDR1 is SGHDN and CDR2 FVKESK. The ends were cut back, 0 bases at V and 5 bases at J, with 9 bases in the middle. CDR3 residues: CASSQDVQGDTQYF. The CDR3 DNA reads TGTGCCAGCAGCCAAGACGTACAGGGAGATACGCAGTATTTT.

This clonotype was detected many times. The chain has TRBV6-2 or TRBV6-3 and TRBJ2-4, with D uncertain. Germline V gene lookup returns CDR1 MNHEY and CDR2 SVGEGT. The CDR3 runs to 13 residues. V was trimmed by 4 bases and J by 4 bases, leaving 8 bases between them. The CDR3 sequence: CASSWTTKNIQYF. The CDR3 DNA reads TGTGCCAGCAGTTGGACCACTAAAAACATTCAGTACTTC.

The rearrangement links TRBV6-5 to TRBJ2-2; possibly TRBD1 or TRBD2 for D (5 bases each). Trimming took off 5 bases at V and 5 bases at J, with 12 bases between the two ends. CDR1 is MNHEY, CDR2 SVGAGI, per germline. This CDR3 contains 14 residues. The CDR3 region has the DNA TGTGCCAGCAGTCTGGGGGACCGAACCGGGGAGCTGTTTTTT. This translates into CASSLGDRTGELFF.

The chain uses TRBV6-5 and TRBJ2-7; possible D gene TRBD2, 7 bases. Germline lookup yields CDR1 MNHEY and CDR2 SVGAGI. The CDR3 spans 15 residues. The V gene lost 0 bases and the J gene lost 5 bases, with 14 bases spanning the gap. CDR3 sequence reads: CASSYSRGGNHEQYF. The CDR3 region has the DNA TGTGCCAGCAGTTACTCGAGGGGGGGAAACCACGAGCAGTACTTC.

J is TRBJ1-6 and V is TRBV27; the D is unclear. Germline CDR1 MNHEY, CDR2 SMNVEV (reference sequence). The V gene lost 4 bases and the J gene lost 1 base, with 11 bases spanning the gap. The length of the CDR3 is 16 residues. The DNA for the CDR3 is TGTGCCAGCAGTTCACACCTCGGGTCCTATAATTCACCCCTCCACTTT. Amino acids: CASSSHLGSYNSPLHF.

This clonotype came up a few times. V gene TRBV14 combines with J gene TRBJ1-6; D may be TRBD1 (6 bases). The CDR3 extends over 15 amino acids. Trimming shortened V by 2 bases and J by 10 bases, and 15 bases separated the two germline ends. Per germline, CDR1 SGHDN and CDR2 FVKESK. The CDR3 is CASSQRGRGTSPLHF. CDR3 DNA: TGTGCCAGCAGCCAAAGGGGTCGAGGGACATCACCCCTCCACTTT.

This clonotype has more than one count but fewer than ten. One end of the junction fails to match germline, which may point to a read error. V is TRBV20-1 and J is TRBJ1-5; possibly TRBD1 for D (6 bases). The CDR3 length is 15 residues. Germline V lookup: CDR1 DFQATT, CDR2 SNEGSKA (reference sequence). CDR3 amino acids: CSAREGETANQPQHF. DNA of the CDR3: TGCAGTGCCAGAGAGGGGGAGACCGCTAATCAGCCCCAGCATTTT.

There are many counts of this clonotype. This chain uses TRBV5-1 with TRBJ1-5; D ambiguous. V gave up 4 bases and J gave up 15 bases, with 29 bases separating them. Germline V CDR1 and CDR2: SGHRS, YFSETQ. The CDR3 length is 16 residues. The CDR3 loop is CASSRGVSYPGMALHF. CDR3 sequence (DNA): TGCGCCAGCAGCCGGGGTGTCTCTTATCCCGGAATGGCACTGCATTTT.

This clonotype was recorded a few times. The chain recombines TRBV5-6 with TRBJ1-6; tentative D call: TRBD1 (5 bases). From germline, CDR1 is SGHDT and CDR2 YYEEEE. V was cut by 4 bases and J by 3 bases, with 11 bases left in between. The CDR3 contains 15 residues. The CDR3 DNA is TGTGCCAGCAGCGTCCATGGGGGCTATAATTCACCCCTCCACTTT. Its translation: CASSVHGGYNSPLHF. Supplemented by reference TRBV5-6 and TRBJ1-6, the full variable domain reads DAGVTQSPTHLIKTRGQQVTLRCSPKSGHDTVSWYQQALGQGPQFIFQYYEEEERQRGNFPDRFSGHQFPNYSSELNVNALLLGDSALYLCASSVHGGYNSPLHFGNGTRLTVT.